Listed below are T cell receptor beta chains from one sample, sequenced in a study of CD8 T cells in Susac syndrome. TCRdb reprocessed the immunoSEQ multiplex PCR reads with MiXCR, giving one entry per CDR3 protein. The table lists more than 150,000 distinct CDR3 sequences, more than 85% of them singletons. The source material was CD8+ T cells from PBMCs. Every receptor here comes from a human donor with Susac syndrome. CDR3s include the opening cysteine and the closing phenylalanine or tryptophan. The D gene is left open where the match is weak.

CSGVLADGYEQYF	TRBD2	TRBV29-1	TRBJ2-7	13
CSATIATSGMNNEQFF	TRBD2	TRBV20-1	TRBJ2-1	16
CASSTRGENTEAFF	-	TRBV13	TRBJ1-1	14
CASSQQVLAAWTYEQYF	TRBD2	TRBV4-1	TRBJ2-7	17
CATRDGWADQETQYF	-	TRBV15	TRBJ2-5	15
CSARAGISNQPQHF	-	TRBV20-1	TRBJ1-5	14
CASSLGLAAAAETQYF	TRBD2	TRBV5-6	TRBJ2-5	16
CASSFGTDTYEQYF	TRBD1	TRBV28	TRBJ2-7	14
CASSESKETQYF	-	TRBV2	TRBJ2-5	12
CASSIGPGTPSYEQYF	-	TRBV6-1	TRBJ2-7	16
CASTEDRDSYNEQFF	TRBD1	TRBV19	TRBJ2-1	15
CASSPVMSGDSYNEQFF	-	TRBV11-2	TRBJ2-1	17
CASSSNPGVAKNIQYF	-	TRBV28	TRBJ2-4	16
CATSRTVIETQYF	-	TRBV15	TRBJ2-5	13
CASSRTSGYEAFF	-	TRBV6-5	TRBJ1-1	13
CACQEGTEAFF	-	TRBV30	TRBJ1-1	11
CSARGRAGSYEQYF	-	TRBV20-1	TRBJ2-7	14
CASSLPDRGLETQYF	TRBD1	TRBV5-5	TRBJ2-5	15
CASRARDRVTDTQYF	TRBD1	TRBV19	TRBJ2-3	15
CSARELLAYEQYF	-	TRBV20-1	TRBJ2-7	13
CASSPSETSHGQPQHF	-	TRBV28	TRBJ1-5	16
CASSPKTSILEQFF	TRBD2	TRBV9	TRBJ2-1	14
CASSLEGADTQYF	-	TRBV12-3/TRBV12-4	TRBJ2-3	13
CASSPQGFTTEGEQFF	-	TRBV28	TRBJ2-1	16
CASSPEVGAEQYF	-	TRBV7-3	TRBJ2-7	13
CASSGQRRQPQHF	-	TRBV12-3/TRBV12-4	TRBJ1-5	13
CSARDHQEGSYEQYF	-	TRBV20-1	TRBJ2-7	15
CASSQEENLPQHF	-	TRBV4-1	TRBJ1-5	13
CAWSPPTENYGYTF	-	TRBV30	TRBJ1-2	14
CASRDFGTAPYGYTF	TRBD1	TRBV12-3/TRBV12-4	TRBJ1-2	15
CASSVDLINEQFF	-	TRBV9	TRBJ2-1	13
CASSLERTIFYEQYF	-	TRBV11-2	TRBJ2-7	15
CSARPGTSGRETQYF	TRBD2	TRBV20-1	TRBJ2-5	15
CASTRGGAQETQYF	-	TRBV9	TRBJ2-5	14
CSARDRAPRYNSPLHF	-	TRBV20-1	TRBJ1-6	16